A single sample is the source of the 32 T cell receptor beta chains below, sequenced in a study of cytomegalovirus exposure and HLA in healthy donors. It was with 60 Vbeta and 13 Jbeta primers that the PCR ran. Repertoires were generated with immunoSEQ multiplex PCR, while TCRdb's copy carries only in-frame clones and drops some. The sample yields 100,000 to 140,000 clones, around 77% seen once. Sequencing was performed on PBMCs. All receptors derive from a man aged 18 to 30 in good health and CMV-seronegative.

This chain connects TRBV19 to TRBJ1-1; 8 bases match TRBD1. Per the germline V gene, CDR1 is LNHDA and CDR2 is SQIVND (reference sequence). V dropped 6 bases and J dropped 11; count of bases not matched to a gene: 5. This CDR3 comprises 11 residues. CDR3 residues: CASSYRGSAFF. For the CDR3, the DNA is TGTGCCAGTAGCTACAGGGGGAGCGCTTTCTTT.

This clone has only a few counts. The chain employs TRBV5-1 and TRBJ2-5; 12 nucleotides align to TRBD2. V shed 4 bases, J shed 5 bases, and the junction held 12 bases outside the gene matches. Germline CDR1 SGHRS, CDR2 YFSETQ. This CDR3 has 17 residues. CDR3 bases: TGCGCCAGCAGCCTAAACCGGGGACTAGCGGGCGGTGAGACCCAGTACTTC. Its translation is CASSLNRGLAGGETQYF. The whole variable domain, filled in from reference TRBV5-1 and TRBJ2-5, reads KAGVTQTPRYLIKTRGQQVTLSCSPISGHRSVSWYQQTPGQGLQFLFEYFSETQRNKGNFPGRFSGRQFSNSRSEMNVSTLELGDSALYLCASSLNRGLAGGETQYFGPGTRLLVL.

The chain links TRBV9 to TRBJ2-3; 11 bases are shared with TRBD2. The J segment lost 6 bases and the V segment lost 0 bases, leaving 12 bases of the junction unmatched. The length of the CDR3 is 18 residues. CDR1 is SGDLS and CDR2 is YYNGEE in the germline V gene. CDR3 sequence: CASSVVDSGGAGGDTQYF. The CDR3, as DNA: TGTGCCAGCAGCGTAGTTGATAGCGGGGGGGCCGGAGGGGATACGCAGTATTTT.

This clone was recorded a few times. V usage is TRBV7-9 and J usage is TRBJ1-4, with 8 bases lining up with TRBD1. J lost 10 bases, V lost 1 base, and 2 bases had no gene match. CDR3 length: 13 residues. Germline loops: CDR1 SEHNR, CDR2 FQNEAQ (reference sequence). The CDR3 bases are TGTGCCAGCAGCTTAGGGGGGACAGGAAAACTGTTTTTT. This gives the protein CASSLGGTGKLFF.

The chain links TRBV4-2 to TRBJ2-5; D may be TRBD1 (5 bases). The CDR3 loop spans 14 amino acids. Looked up from germline, CDR1 is LGHNA and CDR2 is YNFKEQ. The V and J ends lost 1 base and 1 base respectively, with 7 bases between them. The CDR3 sequence is CASSQVQGQETQYF. The CDR3 nucleotides are TGTGCCAGCAGCCAAGTGCAGGGCCAAGAGACCCAGTACTTC.

This clone appeared a single time. This chain connects TRBV5-1 to TRBJ2-1, with D possibly TRBD1 on 6 matching bases. Germline V gives CDR1 SGHRS, CDR2 YFSETQ. V lost 7 bases and J 8 bases, leaving 16 bases between the germline ends. The CDR3 contains 13 residues. The CDR3 reads CASSEPGDDEQFF. In DNA form, the CDR3 reads TGCGCCAGCTCCGAGCCAGGGGACGATGAGCAGTTCTTC.

This rearrangement joins TRBV7-9 to TRBJ2-7; TRBD2 aligns across 8 bases. The germline V gene has CDR1 SEHNR and CDR2 FQNEAQ (reference sequence). This CDR3 spans 15 amino acids. V was pared by 1 base and J by 3 bases, with 5 bases of the junction left unmatched. The CDR3 DNA is TGTGCCAGCAGCTTAGGAGCGGGGGCCGGCTACGAGCAGTACTTC. Protein product: CASSLGAGAGYEQYF.

The chain carries TRBV5-1 and TRBJ1-1; D is uncertain. The CDR3 totals 15 residues. Germline CDR1 reads SGHRS; CDR2 reads YFSETQ. V lost 0 bases and J lost 1, with 10 bases in between. CDR3 region: CASSLDPRGNTEAFF. In nucleotides, the CDR3 is TGCGCCAGCAGCTTGGACCCCCGGGGGAACACTGAAGCTTTCTTT.

The chain has TRBV4-1 and TRBJ2-1; tentatively, D is TRBD2 (5 bases). CDR3 size: 12 residues. V lost 1 base and J lost 10, with 8 bases in between. Germline CDR1 is MGHRA and CDR2 is YSYEKL. Written as DNA, the CDR3 is TGCGCCAGCAGCCAAGTGACTACGGAGCAGTTCTTC. It yields the protein CASSQVTTEQFF.

The sample holds one count of this clone. The V and J genes are TRBV4-2 and TRBJ2-7; TRBD2 is a possible D gene (5 bases). CDR1 and CDR2 (germline): LGHNA, YNFKEQ. V was cut by 0 bases and J by 5 bases, with 11 bases left in between. CDR3 length: 14 residues. The CDR3 reads CASSQEWLADEQYF. The CDR3 region has the DNA TGTGCCAGCAGCCAAGAATGGCTAGCAGACGAGCAGTACTTC.

V and J are TRBV4-3 and TRBJ1-5; D may be TRBD1 (5 bases). The V and J ends lost 0 bases and 1 base respectively, with 13 bases between them. There are 17 residues in the CDR3. The germline V gene has CDR1 LGHNA and CDR2 YSLEER. CDR3 DNA: TGCGCCAGCAGCCAAGAAGGCTCAGGGCCGAGCAATCAGCCCCAGCATTTT. As protein: CASSQEGSGPSNQPQHF.

The chain couples TRBV11-2 to TRBJ2-5; D gene ambiguous. V lost 4 bases to trimming and J lost 3 bases, with 12 bases between them. Per the germline V gene, CDR1 is SGHAT and CDR2 is FQNNGV. This CDR3 spans 14 amino acids. The CDR3 DNA is TGTGCCAGCAGCTCCAGCGAGACCAAAGAGACCCAGTACTTC. Residues: CASSSSETKETQYF.

This clone was seen a handful of times. The chain is built from TRBV4-2 and TRBJ2-7; maybe TRBD1 (5 bases). Deletions cut 4 bases from V and 2 bases from J, with 12 bases between. CDR1 LGHNA and CDR2 YNFKEQ come from the germline V gene. This CDR3 has 14 amino acids. CDR3 residues: CASSPPDTTYEQYF. CDR3 coding DNA: TGTGCCAGCAGCCCTCCGGACACCACCTACGAGCAGTACTTC.

This clone was counted once. The V and J genes are TRBV5-1 and TRBJ2-3; 8 bases align to TRBD1. The junction had 2 bases not matched to a gene; V was cut back by 5 bases and J by 0 bases. This CDR3 is 14 amino acids long. Germline values: CDR1 SGHRS, CDR2 YFSETQ. CDR3 coding DNA: TGCGCCAGCAGTCAGGGGGCTAGCACAGATACGCAGTATTTT. Translation: CASSQGASTDTQYF.

The chain carries TRBV19 and TRBJ2-2; 10 bases line up with TRBD1. The V and J ends lost 3 bases and 5 bases, in that order; junction bases with no gene match: 0. The germline CDR1 and CDR2 sequences are LNHDA and SQIVND (reference sequence). The CDR3 totals 14 residues. The CDR3 sequence is CASSMGQGTGELFF. CDR3 DNA sequence: TGTGCCAGTAGTATGGGACAGGGGACCGGGGAGCTGTTTTTT.

The gene calls are TRBV2 and TRBJ1-6; D remains unclear. This CDR3 comprises 16 residues. From germline, CDR1 is SNHLY and CDR2 FYNNEI. Between the trimmed V and J ends, which lost 6 bases and 5 bases, there was a span of 17 bases. The CDR3 here is CASRPQAGTDNSPLHF. The CDR3 region has the DNA TGTGCCAGCAGGCCCCAGGCAGGCACAGATAATTCACCCCTCCACTTT.

The rearrangement links TRBV5-1 to TRBJ2-3, with 9 bases that match TRBD2. V dropped 4 bases and J dropped 6; count of bases not matched to a gene: 12. CDR3 length: 16 residues. CDR1 is SGHRS, CDR2 YFSETQ, per germline. The CDR3 DNA reads as TGCGCCAGCAGCAAGGGCGGCGGGGGGGCTGGGGATACGCAGTATTTT. Translating it yields CASSKGGGGAGDTQYF.

V gene TRBV7-2 combines with J gene TRBJ2-7, with a weak D call TRBD1 (6 bases). Per germline, CDR1 SGHTA and CDR2 FQGNSA. The CDR3 contains 14 residues. Deletions cut 4 bases from V and 8 bases from J, with 18 bases between. CDR3 protein: CASSSPLARGKQYF. CDR3 coding DNA: TGTGCCAGCAGCTCCCCCCTCGCCAGGGGCAAGCAGTACTTC. The full variable domain, in which reference TRBV7-2 and TRBJ2-7 provide the parts outside the CDR3, is GAGVSQSPSNKVTEKGKDVELRCDPISGHTALYWYRQSLGQGLEFLIYFQGNSAPDKSGLPSDRFSAERTGGSVSTLTIQRTQQEDSAVYLCASSSPLARGKQYFGPGTRLTVT.

This rearrangement joins TRBV11-3 to TRBJ2-2, with TRBD1 as a possible D gene (5 bases). The CDR3 runs to 14 residues. Trimming shortened V by 5 bases and J by 8 bases, and 15 bases separated the two germline ends. Germline V CDR1 and CDR2: SGHNT, YENEEA. The CDR3 nucleotides are TGTGCCAGCAGCCGCGAAGGCAGGGTGGGGGAGCTGTTTTTT. Residues: CASSREGRVGELFF.

V usage is TRBV19 and J usage is TRBJ1-5; TRBD1 aligns across 7 bases. CDR1 is LNHDA, CDR2 SQIVND, per germline (reference sequence). This CDR3 comprises 17 residues. V dropped 3 bases and J dropped 7; count of bases not matched to a gene: 15. The CDR3 spells CASSMVVRQGVRQPQHF. The DNA for the CDR3 is TGTGCCAGTAGTATGGTAGTGAGACAGGGCGTTCGGCAGCCCCAGCATTTT.

The chain recombines TRBV9 with TRBJ2-3, with no clear D. Trimming cost V 5 bases and J 4 bases, with 8 bases left between them. The CDR3 covers 12 residues. Germline-derived CDR1 and CDR2 are SGDLS and YYNGEE. CDR3 amino acids: CASSDNADTQYF. For the CDR3, the DNA is TGTGCCAGCAGTGACAACGCAGATACGCAGTATTTT.

The chain has TRBV10-3 and TRBJ2-7, with TRBD2 matching over 8 bases. CDR1 is ENHRY, CDR2 SYGVKD, per germline. The CDR3 extends over 14 amino acids. Trimming at V came to 3 bases and at J to 7 bases, leaving 8 bases not matched to a gene. The CDR3 here is CAISDFSGESEQYF. The CDR3 nucleotides are TGTGCCATCAGTGATTTTAGCGGGGAGTCGGAGCAGTACTTC.

The J gene is TRBJ2-1, the V gene TRBV7-7, with a possible D match to TRBD1 (5 bases). The germline V and J ends were trimmed by 5 bases and 10 bases, with 18 bases remaining between them. Germline V gene sequence: CDR1 SSHAT, CDR2 FNYEAQ (reference sequence). This CDR3 spans 14 amino acids. CDR3: CASSPNHQGSEQFF. The CDR3, as DNA: TGTGCCAGCAGCCCAAACCATCAGGGATCCGAGCAGTTCTTC.

The gene calls are TRBV4-3 and TRBJ2-1; the D is unclear. From germline, CDR1 is LGHNA and CDR2 YSLEER. The V and J ends lost 4 bases and 0 bases respectively, with 13 bases between them. This CDR3 has 16 amino acids. DNA for the CDR3: TGCGCCAGCAGCCTTTCGGCGGCAGCCTCCTACAATGAGCAGTTCTTC. Translating gives CASSLSAAASYNEQFF.

The chain carries TRBV23-1 and TRBJ1-4; D remains unclear. TRBV23-1 is noted as an ORF with a role that remains uncertain. The CDR3 extends over 14 amino acids. V lost 6 bases and J lost 7, with 15 bases in between. CDR3 nucleotide sequence: TGCGCCAGCAGCCTAATATTCCCCCGTGAAAAACTGTTTTTT. It specifies CASSLIFPREKLFF.

This chain links TRBV5-8 with TRBJ1-3; D is undetermined. V was trimmed by 0 bases and J by 0 bases, leaving 7 bases between them. CDR3 length: 15 residues. Germline-derived CDR1 and CDR2 are SGHTS and YDEGEE. This CDR3 reads CASSLVIFSGNTIYF. The CDR3 DNA reads TGTGCCAGCAGCTTGGTTATATTCTCTGGAAACACCATATATTTT.

This clone appeared once. The DNA for the CDR3 is TGTGCCAGCAGCTTAAAGGAAGGGGGCATTTCGGGAGAGCAGTTCTTC. Its translation is CASSLKEGGISGEQFF. V usage is TRBV7-8 and J usage is TRBJ2-1, with 7 bases that match TRBD1. The germline gives CDR1 SGHVS, CDR2 FQNEAQ. Trimming cost V 2 bases and J 10 bases; bases outside gene matches: 14. This CDR3 region has 16 residues.

The chain has TRBV11-2 and TRBJ1-4, with 8 bases identical to TRBD1. The germline CDR1 and CDR2 sequences are SGHAT and FQNNGV. The CDR3 sequence is 15 residues long. Trimming took 1 base from V and 10 from J; bases not matched to a gene: 8. The CDR3 protein is CASSLGSGGDGKLFF. The DNA of the CDR3 is TGTGCCAGCAGCTTAGGGTCAGGGGGCGATGGAAAACTGTTTTTT.

The chain couples TRBV19 to TRBJ1-5, with 11 bases aligning to TRBD1. Germline V lookup: CDR1 LNHDA, CDR2 SQIVND (reference sequence). The CDR3 runs to 15 residues. Unmatched junction bases numbered 10, after V lost 10 bases and J lost 5 bases. CDR3 sequence: CATRTGTGGHQPQHF. In DNA form, the CDR3 reads TGTGCCACAAGAACCGGGACAGGGGGGCATCAGCCCCAGCATTTT.

The chain is built from TRBV4-2 and TRBJ1-5, with D uncertain. Germline-derived CDR1 and CDR2 are LGHNA and YNFKEQ. This CDR3 has 13 residues. The ends were cut back, 2 bases at V and 5 bases at J, with 7 bases in the middle. This CDR3 reads CASSQRLDQPQHF. CDR3 coding DNA: TGTGCCAGCAGCCAACGGTTGGATCAGCCCCAGCATTTT.

The chain joins TRBV27 to TRBJ2-1, with 10 bases lining up with TRBD2. Germline V CDR1 and CDR2: MNHEY, SMNVEV (reference sequence). The CDR3 is 14 residues long. With V trimmed by 3 bases and J by 8 bases, 4 bases remained unmatched. In nucleotides, the CDR3 is TGTGCCAGCAGTTTTAGGCTAGCGGGGGATGAGCAGTTCTTC. Amino acids: CASSFRLAGDEQFF.

The V and J genes are TRBV28 and TRBJ2-4; D is unclear. Germline V gene lookup returns CDR1 MDHEN and CDR2 SYDVKM. Trimming took 8 bases from V and 0 from J, leaving 8 bases between them. This CDR3 has 13 amino acids. The CDR3 loop reads CASLELAKNIQYF. The CDR3 DNA reads as TGTGCCAGCCTCGAGCTAGCCAAAAACATTCAGTACTTC.